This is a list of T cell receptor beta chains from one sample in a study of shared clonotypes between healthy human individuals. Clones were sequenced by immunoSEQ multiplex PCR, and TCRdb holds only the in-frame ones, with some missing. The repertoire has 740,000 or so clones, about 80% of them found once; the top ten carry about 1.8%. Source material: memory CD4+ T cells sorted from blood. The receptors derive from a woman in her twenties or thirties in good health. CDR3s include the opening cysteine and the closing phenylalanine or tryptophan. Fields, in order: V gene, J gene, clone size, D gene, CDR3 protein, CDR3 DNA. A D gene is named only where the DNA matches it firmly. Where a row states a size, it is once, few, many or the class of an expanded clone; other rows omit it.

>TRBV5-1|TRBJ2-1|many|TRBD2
CASSSPGLAGGAYNEQFF
TGCGCCAGCAGCTCACCGGGACTAGCGGGAGGGGCATACAATGAGCAGTTCTTC
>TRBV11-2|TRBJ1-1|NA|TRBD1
CASSPADRGLMNTEAFF
TGTGCCAGCAGCCCCGCGGACAGGGGCCTCATGAACACTGAAGCTTTCTTT
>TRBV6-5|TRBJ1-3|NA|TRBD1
CASRSGTGLGNTIYF
TGTGCCAGCAGATCCGGGACAGGGCTGGGAAACACCATATATTTT
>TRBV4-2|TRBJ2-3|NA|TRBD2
CASSQSLAGAGDTQYF
TGTGCCAGCAGCCAATCTCTAGCGGGAGCCGGAGATACGCAGTATTTT
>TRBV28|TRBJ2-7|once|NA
CASSLRLAPLEQYF
TGTGCCAGCAGCCTTCGGCTAGCGCCCCTCGAGCAGTACTTC
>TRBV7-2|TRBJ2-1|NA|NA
CASSLVGGNEQFF
TGTGCCAGCAGCTTAGTTGGCGGGAATGAGCAGTTCTTC
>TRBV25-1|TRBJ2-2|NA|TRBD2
CASSEGLAYTGELFF
TGTGCCAGCAGTGAGGGACTAGCTTACACCGGGGAGCTGTTTTTT
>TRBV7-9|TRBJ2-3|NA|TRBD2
CASSPRLAGGPATDTQYF
TGTGCCAGCAGCCCCCGACTAGCGGGAGGTCCCGCCACAGATACGCAGTATTTT
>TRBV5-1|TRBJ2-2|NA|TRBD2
CASNSASGGTGELFF
TGCGCCAGCAATTCCGCTAGCGGTGGCACCGGGGAGCTGTTTTTT
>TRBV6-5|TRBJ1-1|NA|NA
CAGRRGEVNTEAFF
TGTGCCGGCAGGAGGGGGGAAGTGAACACTGAAGCTTTCTTT
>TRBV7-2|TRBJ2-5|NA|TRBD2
CASSPTSGQETQYF
TGTGCCAGCAGCCCGACTAGCGGCCAAGAGACCCAGTACTTC
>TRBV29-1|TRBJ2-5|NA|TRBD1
CSVRQGQETQYF
TGCAGCGTTCGACAGGGACAAGAGACCCAGTACTTC
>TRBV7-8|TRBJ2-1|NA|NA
CASSRSQGSGVFF
TGTGCCAGCAGCCGAAGTCAGGGTTCTGGGGTTTTCTTC
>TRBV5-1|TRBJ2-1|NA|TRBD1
CASSFQGAPDNEQFF
TGCGCCAGCAGCTTCCAGGGGGCTCCAGACAATGAGCAGTTCTTC
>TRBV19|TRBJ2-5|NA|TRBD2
CASSMALAGWETQYF
TGTGCCAGTAGTATGGCCCTAGCGGGCTGGGAGACCCAGTACTTC
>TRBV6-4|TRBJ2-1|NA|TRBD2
CASSETSGSNEQFF
TGTGCCAGCAGTGAAACTAGCGGGAGCAATGAGCAGTTCTTC
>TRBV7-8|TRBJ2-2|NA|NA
CASSLGWAWTGELFF
TGTGCCAGCAGCTTAGGGTGGGCCTGGACCGGGGAGCTGTTTTTT
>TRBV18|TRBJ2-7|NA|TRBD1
CASSEGGRMAYEQYF
TGTGCCAGCTCAGAAGGGGGCAGGATGGCCTACGAGCAGTACTTC
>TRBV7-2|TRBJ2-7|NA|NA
CASSTQSRDSYEQYF
TGTGCCAGCAGCACCCAATCCCGGGACTCCTACGAGCAGTACTTC
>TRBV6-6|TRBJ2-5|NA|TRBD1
CASSDPGQGATQYF
TGTGCCAGCAGTGACCCGGGACAGGGGGCGACCCAGTACTTC
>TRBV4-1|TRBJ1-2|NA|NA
CASSQEGREANYGYTF
TGCGCCAGCAGCCAAGAGGGGCGGGAAGCTAACTATGGCTACACCTTC
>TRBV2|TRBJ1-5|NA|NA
CASSEFGPNNQPQHF
TGTGCCAGCAGTGAGTTCGGCCCCAACAATCAGCCCCAGCATTTT
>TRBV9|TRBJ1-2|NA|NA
CASSPRFANYGYTF
TGTGCCAGCAGCCCCCGTTTCGCTAACTATGGCTACACCTTC
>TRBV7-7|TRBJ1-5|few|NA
CASSLFQGMGQPQHF
TGTGCCAGCAGCTTATTTCAGGGGATGGGGCAGCCCCAGCATTTT